The 31 T cell receptor beta chains reported below all come from one sample, sequenced in a study of response to subunit inactivated influenza vaccine (dated by TCRdb to the late 2010s). To prepare the library, RT-PCR was applied. Instrument on record: Illumina HiSeq 2500. The public reads were reprocessed in TCRdb via fastp at Q25 and MiXCR, keeping in-frame beta chains. Rows are unified per CDR3 protein, each entry keeping the most common DNA and genes. For this sample the table gives 500,000 to 600,000 distinct CDR3 sequences, of which 12% were detected only once. About a tenth of the sample is in the top ten clones. Sequencing used PBMCs from blood, obtained on the day of vaccination. The source of these receptors is a man aged 45-65 years who received an inactivated influenza vaccine. Donor details come from another sample of the same person, matched by shared clones.

The chain employs TRBV6-1 and TRBJ2-7; a weak D match, TRBD1 (7 bases). The CDR3 sequence is 16 residues long. Per germline, CDR1 MNHNS and CDR2 SASEGT. The V gene lost 7 bases and the J gene lost 4 bases, with 23 bases spanning the gap. The CDR3 spells CASIPTLGGGNYEQYF. As DNA, the CDR3 is TGTGCCAGCATCCCCACTTTAGGAGGGGGCAATTACGAGCAGTACTTC.

This clonotype appeared a few times. J is TRBJ2-7 and V is TRBV10-3; D gene unclear. Trimming shortened V by 7 bases and J by 0 bases, and 7 bases separated the two germline ends. CDR1 and CDR2 (germline): ENHRY, SYGVKD. CDR3 length equals 12 residues. This chain's CDR3 is CAIKTRSYEQYF. For the CDR3, the DNA is TGTGCCATCAAGACACGCTCCTACGAGCAGTACTTC.

This clonotype was detected ten times or more. This rearrangement joins TRBV20-1 to TRBJ2-3; the D is unclear. CDR1 and CDR2 (germline): DFQATT, SNEGSKA (reference sequence). The CDR3 extends over 12 amino acids. With 0 bases removed from V and 8 bases from J, the gap between germline ends came to 9 bases. CDR3 sequence reads: CSARDPSFTQYF. The CDR3 DNA is TGCAGTGCTAGAGATCCGAGCTTTACGCAGTATTTT.

The J gene is TRBJ1-2, the V gene TRBV3-1, with D perhaps matching TRBD1 (5 bases). This CDR3 is built from 19 residues. The germline gives CDR1 LGHDT, CDR2 YNNKEL (reference sequence). V was trimmed by 0 bases and J by 0 bases, leaving 20 bases between them. DNA of the CDR3: TGTGCCAGCAGCCAAGATGATAGTAGGGGACTGCAAGCTAACTATGGCTACACCTTC. It specifies CASSQDDSRGLQANYGYTF.

This chain links TRBV5-6 with TRBJ2-2; TRBD1 or TRBD2 may be the D gene (5 bases each). This CDR3 is 15 amino acids long. The germline V gene has CDR1 SGHDT and CDR2 YYEEEE. Trimming pared 4 bases from V and 6 bases from J, leaving 16 bases between. The CDR3: CASSRGGGVAGELFF. CDR3 DNA sequence: TGTGCCAGCAGCCGGGGTGGGGGAGTTGCCGGGGAGCTGTTTTTT.

This clonotype was seen a handful of times. The rearrangement joins TRBV20-1 to TRBJ2-7; TRBD2 matches at 7 bases. The V gene end was trimmed by 3 bases and the J gene end by 3 bases; junction bases not matched to a gene: 8. The V gene's germline CDR1 is DFQATT and CDR2 SNEGSKA (reference sequence). The CDR3 covers 14 residues. This chain's CDR3 is CSASVRGGSYEQYF. The CDR3 coding sequence is TGCAGTGCTAGTGTTAGGGGAGGGAGCTACGAGCAGTACTTC.

This chain joins TRBV10-3 and TRBJ2-7, with D tentatively TRBD1 or TRBD2 (6 bases each). Trimming left V 3 bases short and J 2 bases short, with 14 bases between. Germline V gene lookup returns CDR1 ENHRY and CDR2 SYGVKD. There are 15 residues in the CDR3. Written as DNA, the CDR3 is TGTGCCATCAGTGACTACGGGGGCAAGGCCTACGAGCAGTACTTC. It is translated as CAISDYGGKAYEQYF.

This clonotype was detected only a few times. The CDR3 spells CSVAGRSQETQYF. The CDR3 DNA follows: TGCAGCGTTGCGGGACGAAGCCAAGAGACCCAGTACTTC. The rearrangement uses TRBV29-1 and TRBJ2-5; D tentatively reads TRBD1 or TRBD2 (5 bases each). The CDR3 consists of 13 residues. Trimming stripped 4 bases from V and 1 base from J, with 10 bases between. Germline-derived CDR1 and CDR2 are SQVTM and ANQGSEA. Supplemented by reference TRBV29-1 and TRBJ2-5, the full variable domain reads SAVISQKPSRDICQRGTSLTIQCQVDSQVTMMFWYRQQPGQSLTLIATANQGSEATYESGFVIDKFPISRPNLTFSTLTVSNMSPEDSSIYLCSVAGRSQETQYFGPGTRLLVL.

This chain joins TRBV7-2 and TRBJ2-7; 8 bases are a match to TRBD2. The V gene's germline CDR1 is SGHTA and CDR2 FQGNSA. V dropped 5 bases and J dropped 5; count of bases not matched to a gene: 14. This CDR3 is 16 amino acids long. The CDR3 protein is CASSPRRGSGTNEQYF. CDR3 in DNA: TGTGCCAGCAGCCCCCGTCGTGGTAGCGGGACAAACGAGCAGTACTTC.

This clonotype was recorded a few times. The CDR3 reads CASSLLRSGVSTDTQYF. The CDR3 nucleotides read TGTGCCAGCAGCTTACTCAGGTCGGGGGTTAGCACAGATACGCAGTATTTT. The V call is TRBV6-5, the J call TRBJ2-3, with D possibly matching TRBD2 (6 bases). CDR1 is MNHEY, CDR2 SVGAGI, per germline. The CDR3 is 17 residues long. V was shortened by 6 bases and J by 0 bases, with 19 bases between the two germline ends.

The chain is built from TRBV10-3 and TRBJ1-3; D unclear. The CDR3 covers 13 residues. CDR1 is ENHRY, CDR2 SYGVKD, per germline. Trimming took off 8 bases at V and 1 base at J, with 9 bases between the two ends. The CDR3 nucleotides read TGTGCCATCGCATCGGGGTCTGGAAACACCATATATTTT. Its protein is CAIASGSGNTIYF.

There are a few counts of this clonotype. V is TRBV4-2 and J is TRBJ2-3; no clear D gene. Germline lookup yields CDR1 LGHNA and CDR2 YNFKEQ. Trimming left V 0 bases short and J 6 bases short, with 4 bases between. The CDR3 sequence is 12 residues long. The CDR3 DNA sequence: TGTGCCAGCAGCCAAGAGCCTGATACGCAGTATTTT. Protein: CASSQEPDTQYF.

In its sample, this clonotype was seen many times. The J gene is TRBJ1-5, the V gene TRBV12-3 or TRBV12-4; no definite D call. With 3 bases removed from V and 2 bases from J, the gap between germline ends came to 5 bases. CDR3 length equals 13 residues. CDR3 sequence reads: CASSFVGNQPQHF. CDR3 in DNA: TGTGCCAGCAGTTTTGTGGGCAATCAGCCCCAGCATTTT.

For the CDR3, the DNA is TGTGCCTGGAGGCGAGCGGGGGTCCACTATGGCTACACCTTC. Its protein product is CAWRRAGVHYGYTF. The chain employs TRBV30 and TRBJ1-2, with D possibly being TRBD1 (5 bases). V was cut by 3 bases and J by 3 bases, with 14 bases left in between. The germline V gene has CDR1 GTSNPN and CDR2 SVGIG (reference sequence). The CDR3 covers 14 residues.

In its sample, this clonotype was seen a few times. The V call is TRBV11-2, the J call TRBJ2-7, with TRBD2 as a possible D gene (5 bases). CDR3 length: 12 residues. V was cut by 7 bases and J by 9 bases, with 16 bases left in between. The germline V gene encodes CDR1 SGHAT and CDR2 FQNNGV. CDR3 loop: CASTVPGVRQYF. CDR3 bases: TGTGCCAGCACCGTACCCGGGGTTAGGCAGTACTTC. Complete variable domain (other parts from reference TRBV11-2 and TRBJ2-7): EAGVAQSPRYKIIEKRQSVAFWCNPISGHATLYWYQQILGQGPKLLIQFQNNGVVDDSQLPKDRFSAERLKGVDSTLKIQPAKLEDSAVYLCASTVPGVRQYFGPGTRLTVT.

The V gene is TRBV4-3, the J gene TRBJ2-1; 8 nucleotides match TRBD2. CDR1 and CDR2 (germline): LGHNA, YSLEER. The CDR3 consists of 15 residues. V was clipped by 3 bases and J by 6 bases; unmatched bases: 7. CDR3 DNA sequence: TGCGCCAGCAGCCACGATCCGGGACTAGTCAATGAGCAGTTCTTC. Translating gives CASSHDPGLVNEQFF.

The chain is built from TRBV3-1 and TRBJ1-2; D may be TRBD1 (6 bases). The length of the CDR3 is 13 residues. With 1 base removed from V and 7 bases from J, the gap between germline ends came to 10 bases. CDR1 is LGHDT and CDR2 is YNNKEL in the germline V gene (reference sequence). CDR3 residues: CASSQGQAAGYTF. In DNA, the CDR3 is TGTGCCAGCAGCCAAGGACAGGCGGCTGGCTACACCTTC. The full variable domain, rest sourced from reference TRBV3-1 and TRBJ1-2, is DTAVSQTPKYLVTQMGNDKSIKCEQNLGHDTMYWYKQDSKKFLKIMFSYNNKELIINETVPNRFSPKSPDKAHLNLHINSLELGDSAVYFCASSQGQAAGYTFGSGTRLTVV.

Comments on this clonotype: At one end the junction does not follow the germline gene, possibly because of a read error. The chain links TRBV5-1 to TRBJ2-2; TRBD1 is a possible D gene (6 bases). Germline CDR1 SGHRS, CDR2 YFSETQ. The CDR3 covers 13 residues. The CDR3: CASSLQGPGKLFF. CDR3 DNA sequence: TGCGCCAGCAGCTTACAGGGCCCCGGGAAGCTGTTTTTT.

The CDR3 nucleotides read TGTGCCAGCAGTTTAAAGGGGGCTAGCGGGGGCCCTCAGCTGTTTTTT. Translated, it gives CASSLKGASGGPQLFF. The rearrangement uses TRBV12-3 or TRBV12-4 and TRBJ2-2; 10 nucleotides line up with TRBD2. There are 16 residues in the CDR3. J lost 12 bases, V lost 2 bases, and 12 bases had no gene match.

The chain joins TRBV20-1 to TRBJ1-2; D remains ambiguous. The CDR3 runs 16 residues. Trimming shortened V by 3 bases and J by 1 base, and 18 bases separated the two germline ends. Per the germline V gene, CDR1 is DFQATT and CDR2 is SNEGSKA (reference sequence). For the CDR3, the DNA is TGCAGTGCTAGGAACCCTGGACCGTTATATAACTATGGCTACACCTTC. Amino acids: CSARNPGPLYNYGYTF.

The gene calls are TRBV2 and TRBJ2-1; D perhaps matches TRBD1 (6 bases). V gave up 7 bases and J gave up 7 bases, with 17 bases separating them. Germline CDR1 SNHLY, CDR2 FYNNEI. CDR3 length: 14 amino acids. CDR3 bases: TGTGCCAGCATCCACAGGGCGGGTGAGAATGAGCAGTTCTTC. Amino acids: CASIHRAGENEQFF.

This clonotype has more than one count but fewer than ten. This sequence joins TRBV5-4 and TRBJ2-3; D possibly corresponds to TRBD1 (6 bases). V lost 4 bases and J lost 3, with 15 bases in between. The CDR3 length is 15 residues. CDR1 and CDR2 (germline): SGHNT, YYREEE (reference sequence). This chain's CDR3 is CASSQWNTGTDTQYF. CDR3 coding DNA: TGTGCCAGCAGCCAATGGAACACAGGGACAGATACGCAGTATTTT.

The rearrangement uses TRBV20-1 and TRBJ2-5; D is unresolved. Germline-derived CDR1 and CDR2 are DFQATT and SNEGSKA (reference sequence). The CDR3 length is 13 residues. V was trimmed by 8 bases and J by 4 bases, leaving 17 bases between them. CDR3 loop: CSSPPRTGETQYF. CDR3 nucleotides: TGCAGTTCACCTCCGAGGACCGGAGAGACCCAGTACTTC.

This clonotype was seen only a few times. The rearrangement links TRBV27 to TRBJ2-7; D gene ambiguous. V dropped 6 bases and J dropped 0 bases, with 15 bases sitting between them. The CDR3 runs to 15 residues. Looked up from germline, CDR1 is MNHEY and CDR2 is SMNVEV (reference sequence). For the CDR3, the DNA is TGTGCCAGCAGCTCCTCCCGAGGCAACTCCTACGAGCAGTACTTC. Its translation is CASSSSRGNSYEQYF.

In this sample, this clonotype turned up many times. The rearrangement links TRBV15 to TRBJ2-3; 7 bases are shared with TRBD1. In germline, CDR1 is LNHNV, CDR2 YYDKDF (reference sequence). V lost 0 bases, J lost 6 bases, and 6 bases stayed unmatched. The CDR3 runs to 15 residues. The CDR3 loop reads CATSRDGTASDTQYF. In nucleotides, the CDR3 is TGTGCCACCAGCAGAGACGGGACAGCTTCCGATACGCAGTATTTT.

This clonotype came up many times. V and J are TRBV6-2 or TRBV6-3 and TRBJ2-5, with 11 bases lining up with TRBD1. Germline CDR1 and CDR2: MNHEY and SVGEGT. J gave up 5 bases and V 0 bases, and 5 bases lay outside the gene matches. This CDR3 spans 16 amino acids. The CDR3 loop reads CASSYSNGQGAETQYF. CDR3 in DNA: TGTGCCAGCAGTTACTCGAACGGACAGGGGGCTGAGACCCAGTACTTC.

The J gene is TRBJ2-1, the V gene TRBV5-5; 8 nucleotides line up with TRBD2. Trimming took 4 bases from V and 3 from J; bases not matched to a gene: 6. The CDR3 is 15 residues long. CDR1 SGHKS and CDR2 YYEKEE come from the germline V gene (reference sequence). The CDR3 region is CASSARGDHYNEQFF. DNA of the CDR3: TGTGCCAGCAGCGCGCGGGGGGACCACTACAATGAGCAGTTCTTC.

This clonotype was counted between two and nine times. The J gene is TRBJ2-2, the V gene TRBV5-1, with 8 bases that match TRBD2. Per germline, CDR1 SGHRS and CDR2 YFSETQ. The V segment lost 2 bases and the J segment 1 base; nucleotides outside the gene matches: 1. This CDR3 has 15 amino acids. CDR3 amino acids: CASSFRGGNTGELFF. The CDR3 DNA follows: TGCGCCAGCAGCTTCCGGGGGGGGAACACCGGGGAGCTGTTTTTT.

The J gene is TRBJ1-5, the V gene TRBV7-2; the D is unclear. CDR3 length: 15 amino acids. Germline values: CDR1 SGHTA, CDR2 FQGNSA. The V gene lost 5 bases and the J gene lost 0 bases, with 11 bases spanning the gap. CDR3 coding DNA: TGTGCCAGCAGCCCAAGCAAGAATAGCAATCAGCCCCAGCATTTT. It yields the protein CASSPSKNSNQPQHF.

This clonotype appeared a few times. The chain combines TRBV20-1 with TRBJ2-3; D ambiguous. Germline assignment: CDR1 DFQATT and CDR2 SNEGSKA (reference sequence). The CDR3 is made up of 12 amino acids. The V and J ends lost 5 bases and 2 bases respectively, with 8 bases between them. The CDR3 nucleotides are TGCAGTGCTCCAGAAGCCACAGATACGCAGTATTTT. It translates to CSAPEATDTQYF.

This clonotype was counted at least ten times. The V gene is TRBV12-3 or TRBV12-4, the J gene TRBJ2-3, with TRBD2 matching 9 bases. V lost 6 bases, J lost 3 bases, and 7 bases stayed unmatched. This CDR3 has 15 residues. The DNA of the CDR3 is TGTGCCAGCAGCCGCTCAGCGGGGGGTACAGATACGCAGTATTTT. Amino acid sequence: CASSRSAGGTDTQYF.